The 19 T cell receptor beta chains reported below all come from one sample, sequenced in a study of T cell responses to AZD1222 COVID-19 vaccine. Assay used: immunoSEQ multiplex PCR; TCRdb lists only in-frame clones, some missing. This sample has about 140,000 clones, with about 89% found just once. The source was peripheral blood, collected 28 days after the second dose of the MenACWY control vaccine. The origin of the receptors is an adult who received the MenACWY meningococcal vaccine as a control.

The chain combines TRBV6-2 or TRBV6-3 with TRBJ2-7, with D unresolved. With 2 bases removed from V and 0 bases from J, the gap between germline ends came to 14 bases. The germline V gene encodes CDR1 MNHEY and CDR2 SVGEGT. The CDR3 covers 16 residues. Here the CDR3 reads CASSYPRGLSSYEQYF. The CDR3 DNA follows: TGTGCCAGCAGTTACCCCCGAGGCCTGAGCTCCTACGAGCAGTACTTC.

The chain joins TRBV4-3 to TRBJ2-7, with 13 bases aligning to TRBD2. The germline V gene encodes CDR1 LGHNA and CDR2 YSLEER. Losses at the gene ends were 4 bases for V and 5 bases for J; bases not matched to a gene: 8. The CDR3 length is 16 residues. The DNA for the CDR3 is TGCGCCAGCAGCCCAGACACTAGCGGGAGGGCCCACGAGCAGTACTTC. Protein: CASSPDTSGRAHEQYF.

The chain uses TRBV11-2 and TRBJ1-1; D possibly corresponds to TRBD1 (5 bases). CDR1 and CDR2 from the germline V gene are SGHAT and FQNNGV. Trimming took off 5 bases at V and 4 bases at J, with 20 bases between the two ends. CDR3 length: 16 residues. The CDR3 region is CASSHPGHVRGTEAFF. The CDR3 DNA sequence: TGTGCCAGCAGCCACCCCGGACACGTTAGGGGCACTGAAGCTTTCTTT.

The chain uses TRBV21-1 and TRBJ2-3; TRBD2 reflects the table's D call only, with no check against the DNA. TRBV21-1 is classified as a pseudogene. This CDR3 has 16 residues. The CDR3 reads CASSKGLAGCGDTQYF. The CDR3, as DNA: TGTGCCAGCAGCAAAGGACTAGCGGGGTGTGGAGATACGCAGTATTTT.

The rearrangement links TRBV10-3 to TRBJ2-1; 9 bases are shared with TRBD2. CDR1 and CDR2 (germline): ENHRY, SYGVKD. The CDR3 has 16 residues. V lost 4 bases and J lost 0; bases outside the gene matches: 4. Here the CDR3 DNA reads TGTGCCATCAGTGGGGCTAGCGGGGCCTCCTACAATGAGCAGTTCTTC. Translating it yields CAISGASGASYNEQFF.

The J gene is TRBJ2-4, the V gene TRBV7-6, with TRBD2 matching 12 bases. The V gene end was trimmed by 5 bases and the J gene end by 0 bases; junction bases not matched to a gene: 8. This CDR3 spans 18 amino acids. CDR1 and CDR2 from the germline V gene are SGHVS and FNYEAQ. The CDR3 region has the DNA TGTGCCAGCAGCCACCTAGCGGGAGGGCCGCTAGCCAAAAACATTCAGTACTTC. The encoded protein is CASSHLAGGPLAKNIQYF.

This clone was picked up one time. The same CDR3 arises from other DNA sequences in this sample as well. This chain connects TRBV28 to TRBJ1-2, with 10 bases matching TRBD1. V lost 2 bases to trimming and J lost 5 bases; unmatched junction nucleotides: 2. Per the germline V gene, CDR1 is MDHEN and CDR2 is SYDVKM. This CDR3 is built from 14 residues. CDR3 DNA sequence: TGTGCCAGCAGTTTAGGACAGGGGGTTTATGGCTACACCTTC. Translating gives CASSLGQGVYGYTF.

CDR3 nucleotides: TGTGCCAGTAGTCGGACACAGAACACTGAAGCTTTCTTT. Residues: CASSRTQNTEAFF. The chain has TRBV19 and TRBJ1-1; D is possibly TRBD1 (5 bases). Trimming took 5 bases from V and 1 from J, leaving 8 bases between them. The CDR3 covers 13 residues. Germline V gene lookup returns CDR1 LNHDA and CDR2 SQIVND (reference sequence).

The chain links TRBV3-1 (or the pseudogene TRBV3-2) to TRBJ1-6; 7 nucleotides agree with TRBD1. CDR3 length equals 18 residues. Trimming at V came to 0 bases and at J to 10 bases, leaving 15 bases not matched to a gene. Per the germline V gene, CDR1 is LGHDT and CDR2 is YNNKEL (reference sequence). CDR3 in amino acids: CASSQDHRGTSTVSPLHF. The CDR3 coding sequence is TGTGCCAGCAGCCAAGACCACAGGGGAACCTCCACGGTCTCACCCCTCCACTTT.

Written as DNA, the CDR3 is TGTGCCAGCAGCCACCTCACTGAGCAGGGGCCCTATAATTCACCCCTCCACTTT. It codes for CASSHLTEQGPYNSPLHF. This sequence joins TRBV3-1 (or the pseudogene TRBV3-2) and TRBJ1-6; D is possibly TRBD1 (6 bases). CDR3 length: 18 amino acids. The germline V gene has CDR1 LGHDT and CDR2 YNNKEL (reference sequence). V shed 3 bases and J shed 2 bases, with 17 bases lying between them.

This chain uses TRBV7-8 with TRBJ2-1, with D perhaps matching TRBD2 (5 bases). CDR1 SGHVS and CDR2 FQNEAQ come from the germline V gene. The CDR3 has 13 amino acids. The V gene lost 5 bases and the J gene lost 8 bases, with 13 bases spanning the gap. CDR3 in DNA: TGTGCCAGCAGCCCCGCCGGGGTTTATGAGCAGTTCTTC. It is translated as CASSPAGVYEQFF.

The chain is built from TRBV3-1 (or the pseudogene TRBV3-2) and TRBJ1-6; tentatively, D is TRBD1 (5 bases). Looked up from germline, CDR1 is LGHDT and CDR2 is YNNKEL (reference sequence). The CDR3 is made up of 18 amino acids. Trimming shortened V by 0 bases and J by 0 bases, and 12 bases separated the two germline ends. CDR3 amino acids: CASSQDSAGSSYNSPLHF. In DNA, the CDR3 is TGTGCCAGCAGCCAAGATTCGGCAGGGAGCTCCTATAATTCACCCCTCCACTTT.

This rearrangement joins TRBV28 to TRBJ1-1; D not resolved. Germline assignment: CDR1 MDHEN and CDR2 SYDVKM. The CDR3 covers 12 residues. V was trimmed by 6 bases and J by 6 bases, leaving 11 bases between them. The CDR3 DNA reads as TGTGCCAGCAGCCCCTCGCAGCCTGAAGCTTTCTTT. Translating it yields CASSPSQPEAFF. The variable domain in full, completed from reference TRBV28 and TRBJ1-1, reads DVKVTQSSRYLVKRTGEKVFLECVQDMDHENMFWYRQDPGLGLRLIYFSYDVKMKEKGDIPEGYSVSREKKERFSLILESASTNQTSMYLCASSPSQPEAFFGQGTRLTVV.

This clone was seen more than once but under ten times. The CDR3 DNA reads as TGTGCCAGCAGGCCAGCGGGGGGGCTGTACGAGCAGTACTTC. This sequence encodes CASRPAGGLYEQYF. V and J are TRBV27 and TRBJ2-7; 10 bases are shared with TRBD2. This CDR3 is 14 amino acids long. Germline V lookup: CDR1 MNHEY, CDR2 SMNVEV (reference sequence). V trimming: 6 bases; J trimming: 4 bases; junction bases outside the gene matches: 6.

The chain uses TRBV5-1 and TRBJ1-2; 7 bases agree with TRBD1. J gave up 6 bases and V 3 bases, and 11 bases lay outside the gene matches. The CDR3 runs to 15 residues. Germline-derived CDR1 and CDR2 are SGHRS and YFSETQ. The CDR3 region has the DNA TGCGCCAGCAGCTCGGCAGGACAGGACACTCATGGCTACACCTTC. Translated: CASSSAGQDTHGYTF.

The chain uses TRBV25-1 and TRBJ2-3, with D possibly being TRBD1 (5 bases). Germline CDR1 reads MGHDK; CDR2 reads SYGVNS. Trimming pared 6 bases from V and 6 bases from J, leaving 13 bases between. The CDR3 has 13 residues. The CDR3 protein is CASSRELWDTQYF. CDR3 bases: TGTGCCAGCAGCAGGGAACTATGGGATACGCAGTATTTT.

The chain is built from TRBV5-1 and TRBJ1-2, with D possibly matching TRBD1 (5 bases). The V gene's germline CDR1 is SGHRS and CDR2 YFSETQ. The CDR3 length is 17 residues. The V gene lost 4 bases and the J gene lost 4 bases, with 23 bases spanning the gap. The CDR3 loop reads CASSTLVGWGESYGYTF. The CDR3 bases are TGCGCCAGCAGCACACTGGTGGGCTGGGGCGAGAGCTATGGCTACACCTTC.

The chain joins TRBV6-1 to TRBJ2-7; 7 nucleotides match TRBD1. Germline V gene sequence: CDR1 MNHNS, CDR2 SASEGT. This CDR3 spans 14 amino acids. The V and J ends lost 5 bases and 2 bases, in that order; junction bases with no gene match: 6. The CDR3 sequence: CASSTTDRAYEQYF. CDR3 in DNA: TGTGCCAGCAGTACCACTGACAGGGCCTACGAGCAGTACTTC.

This chain links TRBV2 with TRBJ2-7; perhaps D is TRBD1 or TRBD2 (6 bases each). CDR3 length: 14 amino acids. Looked up from germline, CDR1 is SNHLY and CDR2 is FYNNEI. Trimming shortened V by 7 bases and J by 4 bases, and 17 bases separated the two germline ends. DNA for the CDR3: TGTGCCAGCATCCCAACGGGGGCCCGATACGAGCAGTACTTC. It yields the protein CASIPTGARYEQYF.